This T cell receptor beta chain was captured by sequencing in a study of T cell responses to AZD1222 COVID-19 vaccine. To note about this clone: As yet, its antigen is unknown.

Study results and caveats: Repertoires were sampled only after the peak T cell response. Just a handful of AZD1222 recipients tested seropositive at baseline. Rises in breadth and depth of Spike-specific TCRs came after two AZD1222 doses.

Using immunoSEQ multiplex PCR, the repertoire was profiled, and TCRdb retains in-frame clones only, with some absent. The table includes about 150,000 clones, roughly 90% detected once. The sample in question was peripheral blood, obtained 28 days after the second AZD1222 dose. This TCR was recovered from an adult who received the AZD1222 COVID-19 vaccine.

The CDR3 is CAWSVGTGLEEKLFF. The CDR3 coding sequence is TGTGCCTGGAGTGTAGGGACGGGATTGGAGGAAAAACTGTTTTTT. The chain couples TRBV30 to TRBJ1-4, with D possibly being TRBD1 (5 bases). Germline V CDR1 and CDR2: GTSNPN, SVGIG (reference sequence). The CDR3 length is 15 residues. V was pared by 0 bases and J by 8 bases, with 16 bases between.